This record covers a single T cell receptor (beta chain). Antigen unknown. This CDR3 is built from 16 residues. The V gene end was trimmed by 4 bases and the J gene end by 6 bases; junction bases not matched to a gene: 10. CDR1 MGHRA and CDR2 YSYEKL come from the germline V gene. TCRdb's copy holds only in-frame clones and misses some; the assay was immunoSEQ multiplex PCR. In the table there are some 79,000 clones, 60% to 70% of which are singletons. The data were obtained in a study of shared clonotypes between healthy human individuals. Study in general: A couple of women and three men aged 18 to 49 made up the donors. Findings of the study overall: Clonotype sharing across a few donors was observed for around 5% of naive CD4 clonotypes. Clonotypes not shared had lower generation probabilities than those common to all four donors.

CD8 memory merged CD45RO+ cells and CCR7-negative CD45RA+ TemRA cells into one population. This sequence originates from a man aged 25 to 40 in good health. The sample was memory CD8+ T cells sorted from blood. This sample's subset: CD45RO+ cells pooled with CCR7-negative TemRA cells. The rearrangement links TRBV4-1 to TRBJ2-1; 9 nucleotides agree with TRBD2. The CDR3 is CASSLTIAGAFNEQFF. The DNA of the CDR3 is TGCGCCAGCAGCCTTACTATAGCGGGAGCTTTCAATGAGCAGTTCTTC.